This T cell receptor beta chain came from a study of blood T cell repertoires in COVID-19. For the study at large: Samples representing acute and convalescent COVID-19 were sourced from the United States, Italy and Spain. The analysed material was cDNA or gDNA that came from T cells, B-cell-depleted T cells, or PBMCs.

Only in-frame clones appear in the TCRdb table, and some are missing; sequencing was by immunoSEQ multiplex PCR. The repertoire holds roughly 170,000 clones, with about 87% as singletons. From germline, CDR1 is SGHNT and CDR2 YENEEA. V was pared by 1 base and J by 5 bases, with 11 bases between. CDR3 length: 14 residues. Seattle patients were enrolled during active infection and followed longitudinally. V gene TRBV11-3 combines with J gene TRBJ1-1; no definite D call. The specimen sequenced was peripheral blood. This TCR came from a woman in her 70s with COVID-19, enrolled during active disease. CDR3 coding DNA: TGTGCCAGCAGCTTAGGGCAGGAAAGGACTGAAGCTTTCTTT. Its protein product is CASSLGQERTEAFF.